What follows is one T cell receptor beta chain and its context. Treatment specified: 15 to 20 received Ad26.COV2.S at low or high dose, single or two shots; 5 received placebo; per-sample allocation not given. Material that was analyzed had been drawn on day 63 after the first vaccine or placebo injection. The data stem from a study of Ad26.COV2.S vaccination and SARS-CoV-2 variants. The protocol was immunoSEQ multiplex PCR, while the TCRdb copy is restricted to in-frame clones and leaves out a portion. The sample lists more than 300,000 clones; around four fifths were seen once. Germline loops: CDR1 SGHRS, CDR2 YFSETQ. V was pared by 4 bases and J by 0 bases, with 17 bases between. CDR3 length: 18 residues.

This material consisted of peripheral blood, taken in a trial of Ad26.COV2.S vaccine versus placebo. This clonotype was sampled from a person between 18 and 65 years old who received the Ad26.COV2.S COVID-19 vaccine or a placebo. This sequence joins TRBV5-1 and TRBJ1-6; D remains unclear. Here the CDR3 DNA reads TGCGCCAGCAGCCCCCAGACAAGAATGAGCTCCTATAATTCACCCCTCCACTTT. It encodes CASSPQTRMSSYNSPLHF.